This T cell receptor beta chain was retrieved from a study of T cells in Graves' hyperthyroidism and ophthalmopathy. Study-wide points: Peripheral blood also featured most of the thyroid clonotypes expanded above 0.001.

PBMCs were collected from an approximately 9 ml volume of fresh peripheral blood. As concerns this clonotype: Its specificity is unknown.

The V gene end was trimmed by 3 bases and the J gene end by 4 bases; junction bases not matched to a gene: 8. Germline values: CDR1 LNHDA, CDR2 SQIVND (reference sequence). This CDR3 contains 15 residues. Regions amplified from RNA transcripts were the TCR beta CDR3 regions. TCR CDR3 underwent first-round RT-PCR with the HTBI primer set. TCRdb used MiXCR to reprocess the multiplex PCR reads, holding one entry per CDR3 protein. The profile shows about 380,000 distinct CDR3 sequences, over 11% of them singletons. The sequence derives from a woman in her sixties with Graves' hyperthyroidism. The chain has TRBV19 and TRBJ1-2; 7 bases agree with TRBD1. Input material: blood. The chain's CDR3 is CASSIWANRGYGYTF. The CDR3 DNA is TGTGCCAGTAGTATCTGGGCTAACAGGGGCTATGGCTACACCTTC.